These T cell receptor beta chains were read from a single sample in a study of blood T cell repertoires in COVID-19. Clones were sequenced by immunoSEQ multiplex PCR, and TCRdb holds only the in-frame ones, with some missing. This table has some 340,000 clones, 85% appearing once. Sequencing was carried out using peripheral blood. The receptors here all came from a woman in her late teens or twenties with acute or convalescent COVID-19. The CDR3 runs from the conserved cysteine through the conserved F or W. D genes are given only for firm matches. Not all rows give a size; the values are once, few, many and, for expanded clones, a class.

D | J | V | size | DNA | CDR3
NA | TRBJ2-7 | TRBV5-4 | once | TGTGCCAGCAGCTTGGAAGCGGCAGGGGCCTCCAACGAGCAGTACTTC | CASSLEAAGASNEQYF
NA | TRBJ2-7 | TRBV7-2 | NA | TGTGCCAGCAGCTTAGGAGGTAGCATCTACGAGCAGTACTTC | CASSLGGSIYEQYF
NA | TRBJ2-3 | TRBV25-1 | NA | TGTGCCAGCAGTGAATATGTGGCAGGGGCAACAGATACGCAGTATTTT | CASSEYVAGATDTQYF
TRBD1 | TRBJ1-2 | TRBV15 | NA | TGTGCCACCAGCGGGGGGACAGGTATCTATGGCTACACCTTC | CATSGGTGIYGYTF
TRBD1 | TRBJ1-2 | TRBV29-1 | NA | TGCAGCGCCAACAAACAGGGGGAGGGAGGCTACACCTTC | CSANKQGEGGYTF
NA | TRBJ1-1 | TRBV27 | NA | TGTGCCAGCAGTTTAAAGGGAGGAACCGAAGCTTTCTTT | CASSLKGGTEAFF
TRBD1 | TRBJ1-4 | TRBV28 | NA | TGTGCCAGCAGGATAACCGGGACAGGGCTTGAAAAACTGTTTTTT | CASRITGTGLEKLFF
NA | TRBJ1-3 | TRBV7-9 | many | TGTGCCAGCAGCTTAGGTGGGACAACATATTCTGGAAACACCATATATTTT | CASSLGGTTYSGNTIYF
NA | TRBJ2-1 | TRBV7-3 | NA | TGTGCCAGCAGCCAAGCGCGTCACAATGAGCAGTTCTTC | CASSQARHNEQFF
NA | TRBJ1-1 | TRBV2 | once | TGTGCCAGCAGTGCCCAGAAGAACACTGAAGCTTTCTTT | CASSAQKNTEAFF
NA | TRBJ2-7 | TRBV4-2 | NA | TGTGCCAGCAGCCAGGGGCCGGCAAGCGGGCGCAGTTTC | CASSQGPASGRSF
TRBD1 | TRBJ2-7 | TRBV5-1 | NA | TGCGCCAGCAGCTGGACAGGGCCCTACTCCTACGAGCAGTACTTC | CASSWTGPYSYEQYF
NA | TRBJ2-7 | TRBV5-1 | NA | TGCGCCAGCAGCTTGTGGGCGGGAAGGGGCTACGAGCAGTACTTC | CASSLWAGRGYEQYF
TRBD1 | TRBJ1-2 | TRBV10-3 | NA | TGTGCCATCAGTGGGGGGACAGATCCCTATGGCTACACCTTC | CAISGGTDPYGYTF
NA | TRBJ2-1 | TRBV2 | NA | TGTGCCGGAAATCCGGGGGGCGGTGAGCAGTTCTTC | CAGNPGGGEQFF
TRBD1 | TRBJ1-6 | TRBV7-9 | NA | TGTGCCAGCAGCCCCGGACAGGGTAACGATTCACCCCTCCACTTT | CASSPGQGNDSPLHF
NA | TRBJ1-4 | TRBV6-2/TRBV6-3 | NA | TGTGCCAGCAGTTACACGGGAGCAACTAATGAAAAACTGTTTTTT | CASSYTGATNEKLFF
NA | TRBJ1-2 | TRBV19 | NA | TGTGCCAGTACCCGAGCTTTCTCGCAGGTGGGCTATGGCTACACCTTC | CASTRAFSQVGYGYTF
NA | TRBJ1-1 | TRBV27 | NA | TGTGCCAGCAGTTTCACACAGGGCACTGAAGCTTTCTTT | CASSFTQGTEAFF
TRBD1 | TRBJ1-4 | TRBV25-1 | NA | TGTGCCAGCAGTCCGAGCACCGGGACAGGGAATGAAAAACTGTTTTTT | CASSPSTGTGNEKLFF
NA | TRBJ1-5 | TRBV18 | NA | TGTGCCAGCTCATCCAACAATCAGCCCCAGCATTTT | CASSSNNQPQHF
TRBD2 | TRBJ2-5 | TRBV3-1/TRBV3-2 | NA | TGTGCCAGCAGCCCCCTATCGGGTCGCGGGGGGGAGACCCAGTACTTC | CASSPLSGRGGETQYF
NA | TRBJ2-7 | TRBV7-9 | NA | TGTGCCAGCAGCTTGAGCTACGAGCAGTACTTC | CASSLSYEQYF
TRBD2 | TRBJ2-3 | TRBV7-9 | NA | TGTGCCAGCAGCTTCGGCGGGAGCGCAGATACGCAGTATTTT | CASSFGGSADTQYF
TRBD1 | TRBJ1-2 | TRBV12-3/TRBV12-4 | NA | TGTGCCAGCATTACCGGGACAGGTTCCGGCTACACCTTC | CASITGTGSGYTF
NA | TRBJ1-5 | TRBV18 | few | TGTGCCAGCTCACCAGGGGGGGATCAGCCCCAGCATTTT | CASSPGGDQPQHF
TRBD1 | TRBJ2-3 | TRBV3-1/TRBV3-2 | NA | TGTGCCAGCAGCCAGAACAGGGGGGATACGCAGTATTTT | CASSQNRGDTQYF
TRBD1 | TRBJ2-4 | TRBV19 | once | TGTGCCAGTAGTATGAGGGGGCGCCTGGGCAAAAACATTCAGTACTTC | CASSMRGRLGKNIQYF
TRBD1 | TRBJ2-3 | TRBV28 | once | TGTGCCAGCAGTAGGACAGGGATCAATACGCAGTATTTT | CASSRTGINTQYF
NA | TRBJ2-3 | TRBV7-9 | NA | TGTGCCAGCAGCTTTACAGCTACAGATACGCAGTATTTT | CASSFTATDTQYF
TRBD1 | TRBJ2-3 | TRBV28 | NA | TGTGCCAGCAGTCTTCATAAGACAGGGCCTGGGCAGTATTTT | CASSLHKTGPGQYF
NA | TRBJ1-3 | TRBV6-5 | few | TGTGCCAGCAGCTTTGACAGGCAAACTGGAAACACCATATATTTT | CASSFDRQTGNTIYF
NA | TRBJ2-1 | TRBV5-6 | few | TGTGCCAGCAGCTTGGTAGAGCAGAGGTTCCAGTTCTTC | CASSLVEQRFQFF
TRBD1 | TRBJ1-2 | TRBV6-5 | NA | TGTGCCAGCAGTTACTCTACAGGGGAAAACGATGGCTACACCTTC | CASSYSTGENDGYTF
NA | TRBJ1-2 | TRBV6-4 | NA | TGTGCCAGCAGTGACTCGGGCAGGGGCGGCTATGGCTACACCTTC | CASSDSGRGGYGYTF
NA | TRBJ2-3 | TRBV4-1 | NA | TGCGCCAGCAGCCAAGTTTTGGCAGGGGAGACAGATACGCAGTATTTT | CASSQVLAGETDTQYF
NA | TRBJ2-3 | TRBV21-1 | NA | TGTGCCAGCAGCGCTCTTGGGAGTCCCACAGATACGCAGTATTTT | CASSALGSPTDTQYF
TRBD2 | TRBJ2-1 | TRBV24-1 | NA | TGTGCCACCAGTGATTTAACGGGTAGCGGGAGGACCTACAATGAGCAGTTCTTC | CATSDLTGSGRTYNEQFF
TRBD2 | TRBJ2-1 | TRBV7-3 | NA | TGTGCCAGCAGCTTATCTTCTAGCGGCCACTACAATGAGCAGTTCTTC | CASSLSSSGHYNEQFF
NA | TRBJ2-1 | TRBV4-1 | NA | TGCGCCAGCAGCCAAGATGGGGAAGACGAGGGCCACAATGAGCAGTTCTTC | CASSQDGEDEGHNEQFF
TRBD1 | TRBJ1-5 | TRBV27 | NA | TGTGCCAGCAGTTCAGGACAGGGGGTACACACCAATCAGCCCCAGCATTTT | CASSSGQGVHTNQPQHF
TRBD1 | TRBJ1-1 | TRBV19 | NA | TGTGCCAGTAGCCCGATAGGGGGCATGAACACTGAAGCTTTCTTT | CASSPIGGMNTEAFF
TRBD1 | TRBJ2-3 | TRBV6-5 | NA | TGTGCCAGCAGGTTTCACAGGGGAGATACGCAGTATTTT | CASRFHRGDTQYF
NA | TRBJ1-6 | TRBV7-2 | NA | TGTGCCAGCAGCTTAGCTAAGGATCTCGCACGGAGTTCACCCCTCCACTTT | CASSLAKDLARSSPLHF
NA | TRBJ1-5 | TRBV5-6 | NA | TGTGCCAGCAGCTTGGGGCAGATGAATCAGCCCCAGCATTTT | CASSLGQMNQPQHF
NA | TRBJ2-7 | TRBV29-1 | once | TGCAGCGTTGTGCGTGGGAGCTCCTACGAGCAGTACTTC | CSVVRGSSYEQYF
NA | TRBJ1-1 | TRBV9 | NA | TGTGCCAGCAGCGTGGACATGAACACTGAAGCTTTCTTT | CASSVDMNTEAFF
NA | TRBJ1-2 | TRBV28 | NA | TGTGCCAGCAGTCTACCCCGGGAGGGGGGCTACACCTTC | CASSLPREGGYTF
NA | TRBJ2-2 | TRBV7-2 | NA | TGTGCCAGCAGCTTAGCGCCCAGCGGAAACACCGGGGAGCTGTTTTTT | CASSLAPSGNTGELFF
NA | TRBJ2-7 | TRBV5-4 | few | TGTGCCAGCAGCCTTAGGACAACCTACGAGCAGTACTTC | CASSLRTTYEQYF
TRBD2 | TRBJ2-5 | TRBV27 | NA | TGTGCCAGCAGTTTGATCGGTTTGGGGTCTAGCGGGACCCAAGAGACCCAGTACTTC | CASSLIGLGSSGTQETQYF
TRBD1 | TRBJ2-7 | TRBV5-1 | NA | TGCGCCAGCAGCCTAACCCTAGGACAGGGTTTCGACGAGCAGTACTTC | CASSLTLGQGFDEQYF
TRBD1 | TRBJ1-1 | TRBV5-5 | NA | TGTGCCAGCAGCTTGCAGGGGGCGAACACTGAAGCTTTCTTT | CASSLQGANTEAFF
NA | TRBJ1-1 | TRBV2 | NA | TGTGCCAGCAGGAAGGAGGAAACTGAAGCTTTCTTT | CASRKEETEAFF
TRBD1 | TRBJ1-2 | TRBV4-2 | NA | TGTGCCAGCAGCCAAGAGGGGACAGGGGGTGACTATGGCTACACCTTC | CASSQEGTGGDYGYTF